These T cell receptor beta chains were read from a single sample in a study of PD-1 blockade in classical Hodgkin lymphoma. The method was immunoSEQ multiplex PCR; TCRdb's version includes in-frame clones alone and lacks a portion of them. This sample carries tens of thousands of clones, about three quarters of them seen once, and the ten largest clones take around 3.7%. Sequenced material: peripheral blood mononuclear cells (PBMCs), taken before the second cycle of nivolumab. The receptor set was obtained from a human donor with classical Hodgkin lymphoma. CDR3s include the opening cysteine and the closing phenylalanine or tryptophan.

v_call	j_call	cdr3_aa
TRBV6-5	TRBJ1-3	CASSPSGNTIYF
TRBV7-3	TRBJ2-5	CASSPQRGDQETQYF
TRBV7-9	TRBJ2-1	CASSRTGLTYNEQFF
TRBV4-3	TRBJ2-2	CASSPGGTGELFF
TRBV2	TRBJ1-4	CASREWGFQAKLFF
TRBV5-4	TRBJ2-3	CASSSDRSTDTQYF
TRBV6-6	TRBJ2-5	CASSHRGVQETQYF
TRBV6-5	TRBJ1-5	CASSPDYNQPQHF
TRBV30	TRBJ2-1	CAWRRGGGSYNEQFF
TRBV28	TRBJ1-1	CASSLRGGTEAFF
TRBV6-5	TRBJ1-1	CASSLRAQGEAFF
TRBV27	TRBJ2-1	CASSSTSGIAYNEQFF
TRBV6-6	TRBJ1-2	CASRGGQVNYGYTF
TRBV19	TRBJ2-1	CASSRRTSRVPITSYNEQFF
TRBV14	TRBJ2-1	CASSPIPPGGGNEQFF
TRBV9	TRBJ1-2	CASSEQGYYGYTF
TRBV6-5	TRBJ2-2	CASSYWQGNTGELFF
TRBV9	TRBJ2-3	CASSPSGGGGDTQYF